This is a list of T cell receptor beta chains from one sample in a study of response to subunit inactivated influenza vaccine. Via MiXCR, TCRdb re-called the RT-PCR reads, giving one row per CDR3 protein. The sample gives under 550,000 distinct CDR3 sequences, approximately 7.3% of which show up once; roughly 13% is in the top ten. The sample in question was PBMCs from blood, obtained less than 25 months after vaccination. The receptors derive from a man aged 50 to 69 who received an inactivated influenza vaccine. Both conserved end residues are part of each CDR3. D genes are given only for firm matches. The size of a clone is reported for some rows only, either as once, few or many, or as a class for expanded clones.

CDR3nt: TGTGCCAGCAGTTTATCGAAGTTTGGGGACCAGCCCCAGCATTTT
CDR3aa: CASSLSKFGDQPQHF
d_gene: .
j_gene: TRBJ1-5
abundance: few
v_gene: TRBV27

CDR3nt: TGTGCCAGCAGCTTTGGGGTCGGACAGGGGGGACGCCACGAGCAGTACTTC
CDR3aa: CASSFGVGQGGRHEQYF
d_gene: TRBD1
j_gene: TRBJ2-7
abundance: few
v_gene: TRBV5-5

CDR3nt: TGTGCCAGCAGTTGGACCGTGAGCTCCTACAATGAGCAGTTCTTC
CDR3aa: CASSWTVSSYNEQFF
d_gene: .
j_gene: TRBJ2-1
abundance: few
v_gene: TRBV6-5

CDR3nt: TGCAGTGCTATTCTGGGGGCTGAGGTCAATGAGCAGTTCTTC
CDR3aa: CSAILGAEVNEQFF
d_gene: .
j_gene: TRBJ2-1
abundance: few
v_gene: TRBV20-1

CDR3nt: TGCAGCGCCGCAGAGGGGGGCAGGAACGGAAACACCATATATTTT
CDR3aa: CSAAEGGRNGNTIYF
d_gene: .
j_gene: TRBJ1-3
abundance: many
v_gene: TRBV29-1

CDR3nt: TGTGCCTGGAGTTTAACGGGGTATGAAGCTTTCTTT
CDR3aa: CAWSLTGYEAFF
d_gene: .
j_gene: TRBJ1-1
abundance: few
v_gene: TRBV30

CDR3nt: TGTGCCAGCAGCACACTAATAGCGGGAGGAAGCTACGAGCAGTACTTC
CDR3aa: CASSTLIAGGSYEQYF
d_gene: TRBD2
j_gene: TRBJ2-7
abundance: .
v_gene: TRBV4-2

CDR3nt: TGTGCCAGCAGCTTAGGCCCGGACAGAACTGGAAACACCATATATTTT
CDR3aa: CASSLGPDRTGNTIYF
d_gene: .
j_gene: TRBJ1-3
abundance: .
v_gene: TRBV7-2

CDR3nt: TGTGCCAGCAGCTCCTTGGGGGGCGTGGGAGATACGCAGTATTTT
CDR3aa: CASSSLGGVGDTQYF
d_gene: .
j_gene: TRBJ2-3
abundance: many
v_gene: TRBV7-2

CDR3nt: TGCAGCGTTGGCGTGGGACAGAGTAACACCGGGGAGCTGTTTTTT
CDR3aa: CSVGVGQSNTGELFF
d_gene: TRBD1
j_gene: TRBJ2-2
abundance: few
v_gene: TRBV29-1

CDR3nt: TGTGCCAGCAGCCAAGGGGGAGTGGCCTACAATGAGCAGTTCTTC
CDR3aa: CASSQGGVAYNEQFF
d_gene: .
j_gene: TRBJ2-1
abundance: .
v_gene: TRBV7-8

CDR3nt: TGTGCCAGCAGCAAAACCGCAGGGGGCGCAGTAGGGGAGCTGTTTTTT
CDR3aa: CASSKTAGGAVGELFF
d_gene: TRBD1
j_gene: TRBJ2-2
abundance: few
v_gene: TRBV12-3/TRBV12-4

CDR3nt: TGTGCCAGCAGCCAAGCGGACCAACCCGGAGTAGAGCAGTACTTC
CDR3aa: CASSQADQPGVEQYF
d_gene: .
j_gene: TRBJ2-7
abundance: few
v_gene: TRBV3-1

CDR3nt: TGTGCCAGCTCAAGGCTAGCGGGGGATATCAATGAGCAGTTCTTC
CDR3aa: CASSRLAGDINEQFF
d_gene: TRBD2
j_gene: TRBJ2-1
abundance: .
v_gene: TRBV18

CDR3nt: TGCAGTGCTAGAGATATAGGGACTAGCGGCCGACATCCCTACGAGCAGTACTTC
CDR3aa: CSARDIGTSGRHPYEQYF
d_gene: TRBD2
j_gene: TRBJ2-7
abundance: few
v_gene: TRBV20-1

CDR3nt: TGTGCCAGCAGCCCCGACCCCGGGACTACCAATGAGCAGTTCTTC
CDR3aa: CASSPDPGTTNEQFF
d_gene: TRBD2
j_gene: TRBJ2-1
abundance: many
v_gene: TRBV7-2

CDR3nt: TGTGCCAGCAGCTTAATAGCTAGCGCCACAGATACGCAGTATTTT
CDR3aa: CASSLIASATDTQYF
d_gene: .
j_gene: TRBJ2-3
abundance: many
v_gene: TRBV7-3

CDR3nt: TGTGCCAGCAGCATAAGGGGGGCCGGGGAGCTGTTTTTT
CDR3aa: CASSIRGAGELFF
d_gene: .
j_gene: TRBJ2-2
abundance: .
v_gene: TRBV3-1

CDR3nt: TGTGCCAGCAGCTACTTAGGACTTGGCGGGACAAGCACAGATACGCAGTATTTT
CDR3aa: CASSYLGLGGTSTDTQYF
d_gene: .
j_gene: TRBJ2-3
abundance: .
v_gene: TRBV6-5

CDR3nt: TGCGCCAGCAGCCGCTGGCAGCTCACAGATACGCAGTATTTT
CDR3aa: CASSRWQLTDTQYF
d_gene: .
j_gene: TRBJ2-3
abundance: few
v_gene: TRBV5-1

CDR3nt: TGTGCCAGCAGCCCCGTATTTGGGGAGCTGTTTTTT
CDR3aa: CASSPVFGELFF
d_gene: .
j_gene: TRBJ2-2
abundance: few
v_gene: TRBV7-2

CDR3nt: TGTGCCATCAGTGAGTCGGAAGGGGGCGGCAATCAGCCCCAGCATTTT
CDR3aa: CAISESEGGGNQPQHF
d_gene: TRBD1
j_gene: TRBJ1-5
abundance: many
v_gene: TRBV10-3

CDR3nt: TGTGCCACCAGTGACCGTGGGGGTAAGTTTTACGAGCAGTACTTC
CDR3aa: CATSDRGGKFYEQYF
d_gene: .
j_gene: TRBJ2-7
abundance: many
v_gene: TRBV24-1

CDR3nt: TGTGCCAGCACCCGGACTAAAGCGAACACCGGGGAGCTGTTTTTT
CDR3aa: CASTRTKANTGELFF
d_gene: .
j_gene: TRBJ2-2
abundance: .
v_gene: TRBV2

CDR3nt: TGTGCCAGCAGCCCTCAGGGTGGAAGGGGGGAGCTGTTTTTT
CDR3aa: CASSPQGGRGELFF
d_gene: .
j_gene: TRBJ2-2
abundance: many
v_gene: TRBV7-2

CDR3nt: TGCGCCAGCAGCCTCTCGGGCCCCGGGAACACCCAGTACTTC
CDR3aa: CASSLSGPGNTQYF
d_gene: .
j_gene: TRBJ2-5
abundance: few
v_gene: TRBV4-3

CDR3nt: TGCAGCGCCGGAGCGAGGGAGACCCAGTACTTC
CDR3aa: CSAGARETQYF
d_gene: .
j_gene: TRBJ2-5
abundance: many
v_gene: TRBV29-1

CDR3nt: TGTGCCAGCAGTCCGCAGACAGGGGGCGGCTACGAGCAGTACTTC
CDR3aa: CASSPQTGGGYEQYF
d_gene: TRBD1
j_gene: TRBJ2-7
abundance: .
v_gene: TRBV28

CDR3nt: TGTGCCAGCAGTAAGCGACTAGCGGGAGGGGAGACCCAGTACTTC
CDR3aa: CASSKRLAGGETQYF
d_gene: TRBD2
j_gene: TRBJ2-5
abundance: many
v_gene: TRBV12-3/TRBV12-4

CDR3nt: TGTGCCAGCAGCCTTAGACAGGGCCGCACCGGGGAGCTGTTTTTT
CDR3aa: CASSLRQGRTGELFF
d_gene: TRBD1
j_gene: TRBJ2-2
abundance: .
v_gene: TRBV7-2

CDR3nt: TGTGCCACCAGCAGGAAGACAGGGACCTCTGGGGCCAACGTCCTGACTTTC
CDR3aa: CATSRKTGTSGANVLTF
d_gene: TRBD1
j_gene: TRBJ2-6
abundance: few
v_gene: TRBV15

CDR3nt: TGTGCCAGCAGCGCACCGGGACAGGGAGGAAATGAGCAGTTCTTC
CDR3aa: CASSAPGQGGNEQFF
d_gene: TRBD1
j_gene: TRBJ2-1
abundance: .
v_gene: TRBV7-2

CDR3nt: TGTGCCAGCAGTTACCCGAGGCAATATCGGGGGAACTCCTACAATGAGCAGTTCTTC
CDR3aa: CASSYPRQYRGNSYNEQFF
d_gene: .
j_gene: TRBJ2-1
abundance: few
v_gene: TRBV6-2/TRBV6-3

CDR3nt: TGTGCCAGCAGTTACTCTCCCAGAAACTACGAGCAGTACTTC
CDR3aa: CASSYSPRNYEQYF
d_gene: .
j_gene: TRBJ2-7
abundance: many
v_gene: TRBV6-5

CDR3nt: TGCGCCAGCAGCCCGTGGGGGGGCTCCCAGCCAAGTAGTGAAGCTTTCTTT
CDR3aa: CASSPWGGSQPSSEAFF
d_gene: .
j_gene: TRBJ1-1
abundance: few
v_gene: TRBV5-1

CDR3nt: TGTGCCAGCAGTCTCGATTGGGGCACGAACACTGAAGCTTTCTTT
CDR3aa: CASSLDWGTNTEAFF
d_gene: .
j_gene: TRBJ1-1
abundance: .
v_gene: TRBV6-5

CDR3nt: TGTGCCAGCAGCTTATTTCCTAGGGGCAGCTCCTACGAGCAGTACTTC
CDR3aa: CASSLFPRGSSYEQYF
d_gene: .
j_gene: TRBJ2-7
abundance: few
v_gene: TRBV7-6

CDR3nt: TGTGCCAGCAGTGACAGACTAGCGGGGAACTACAATGAGCAGTTCTTC
CDR3aa: CASSDRLAGNYNEQFF
d_gene: TRBD2
j_gene: TRBJ2-1
abundance: few
v_gene: TRBV6-2/TRBV6-3

CDR3nt: TGCAGTGCGCAGACAGGGAGCGAGCAGTTCTTC
CDR3aa: CSAQTGSEQFF
d_gene: TRBD1
j_gene: TRBJ2-1
abundance: few
v_gene: TRBV20-1